Each of the 4 T cell receptor beta chains below was sequenced from the same sample in a study of T cell responses to AZD1222 COVID-19 vaccine. The table came from immunoSEQ multiplex PCR; TCRdb's copy has only in-frame clones and leaves some out. The profile shows about 150,000 clones, roughly 90% of them singletons. The specimen was peripheral blood, collected 28 days after the second AZD1222 dose. All receptors come from an adult who received the AZD1222 COVID-19 vaccine.

J is TRBJ2-3 and V is TRBV24-1; 9 bases align to TRBD2. With 1 base clipped from V and 0 bases from J, the junction kept 7 bases outside the gene matches. Germline V CDR1 and CDR2: KGHDR, SFDVKD. The CDR3 has 18 residues. The CDR3 here is CATSDFGIAGESTDTQYF. CDR3 nucleotides: TGTGCCACCAGTGATTTTGGAATAGCGGGAGAGAGCACAGATACGCAGTATTTT.

The V gene is TRBV7-9, the J gene TRBJ2-1, with 8 bases that match TRBD2. J gave up 8 bases and V 5 bases, and 14 bases lay outside the gene matches. The CDR3 spans 16 residues. The germline CDR1 and CDR2 sequences are SEHNR and FQNEAQ (reference sequence). Here the CDR3 DNA reads TGTGCCAGCAGCCACTCCTTGGCACTAGCGGTCGATGAGCAGTTCTTC. Amino acid sequence: CASSHSLALAVDEQFF. The whole variable domain, remainder taken from reference TRBV7-9 and TRBJ2-1, is DTGVSQNPRHKITKRGQNVTFRCDPISEHNRLYWYRQTLGQGPEFLTYFQNEAQLEKSRLLSDRFSAERPKGSFSTLEIQRTEQGDSAMYLCASSHSLALAVDEQFFGPGTRLTVL.

The chain uses TRBV5-4 and TRBJ2-1; D not resolved. Germline V gives CDR1 SGHNT, CDR2 YYREEE (reference sequence). Trimming removed 3 bases from V and 8 bases from J, with 9 bases in between. The CDR3 runs to 12 residues. The CDR3 loop is CASSSHLYEQFF. DNA for the CDR3: TGTGCCAGCAGCTCCCACCTTTATGAGCAGTTCTTC.

The chain couples TRBV19 to TRBJ1-2; D call uncertain. Germline V gene lookup returns CDR1 LNHDA and CDR2 SQIVND (reference sequence). The CDR3 consists of 13 residues. V shed 7 bases and J shed 0 bases, with 9 bases lying between them. In DNA form, the CDR3 reads TGTGCCAGTATGCCACAGCCTAACTATGGCTACACCTTC. Its protein product is CASMPQPNYGYTF. Supplemented by reference TRBV19 and TRBJ1-2, the full variable domain reads DGGITQSPKYLFRKEGQNVTLSCEQNLNHDAMYWYRQDPGQGLRLIYYSQIVNDFQKGDIAEGYSVSREKKESFPLTVTSAQKNPTAFYLCASMPQPNYGYTFGSGTRLTVV.